These 8 T cell receptor beta chains were sequenced from one sample in a study of blood T cell repertoires in COVID-19. The method was immunoSEQ multiplex PCR; TCRdb's version includes in-frame clones alone and lacks a portion of them. The data show approximately 100,000 clones, about 80% seen once. The sample comprised peripheral blood. The source is a man aged 65 to 85 with acute or convalescent COVID-19.

The rearrangement uses TRBV29-1 and TRBJ2-5; 7 nucleotides agree with TRBD1. Germline V gives CDR1 SQVTM, CDR2 ANQGSEA. The CDR3 extends over 13 amino acids. Trimming removed 6 bases from V and 2 bases from J; junction bases left unmatched: 6. For the CDR3, the DNA is TGCAGCGTCGGGACAGCTTTACAAGAGACCCAGTACTTC. Translated: CSVGTALQETQYF.

This chain connects TRBV6-1 to TRBJ1-2; no reliable D call. The germline V gene has CDR1 MNHNS and CDR2 SASEGT. V shed 1 base and J shed 0 bases, with 9 bases lying between them. The CDR3 has 15 residues. CDR3 amino acids: CASSEVYRANYGYTF. CDR3 in DNA: TGTGCCAGCAGTGAAGTATACAGAGCTAACTATGGCTACACCTTC.

This clone was recorded once. The rearrangement joins TRBV28 to TRBJ2-7, with 8 bases that match TRBD2. With V trimmed by 3 bases and J by 1 base, 5 bases remained unmatched. CDR1 and CDR2 from the germline V gene are MDHEN and SYDVKM. This CDR3 spans 15 amino acids. The CDR3 here is CASSLSGTRSYEQYF. The CDR3 region has the DNA TGTGCCAGCAGTTTGTCCGGGACTAGGTCCTACGAGCAGTACTTC.

The rearrangement links TRBV29-1 to TRBJ1-5; perhaps TRBD1 as D (5 bases). Trimming pared 3 bases from V and 3 bases from J, leaving 9 bases between. CDR1 is SQVTM and CDR2 is ANQGSEA in the germline V gene. This CDR3 is built from 13 residues. The CDR3: CSVEWGNNQPQHF. The CDR3 coding sequence is TGCAGCGTTGAGTGGGGCAACAATCAGCCCCAGCATTTT.

This clone was recorded once. The V and J genes are TRBV2 and TRBJ1-2, with 10 bases fitting TRBD1. Germline-derived CDR1 and CDR2 are SNHLY and FYNNEI. The length of the CDR3 is 16 residues. V dropped 6 bases and J dropped 7; count of bases not matched to a gene: 14. The CDR3 spells CASRKDGQGGRFGYTF. The CDR3 DNA reads as TGTGCCAGCAGGAAGGATGGACAGGGGGGAAGGTTTGGCTACACCTTC. Full variable domain (outside the CDR3, taken from reference TRBV2 and TRBJ1-2): EPEVTQTPSHQVTQMGQEVILRCVPISNHLYFYWYRQILGQKVEFLVSFYNNEISEKSEIFDDQFSVERPDGSNFTLKIRSTKLEDSAMYFCASRKDGQGGRFGYTFGSGTRLTVV.

The chain couples TRBV27 to TRBJ2-1; D is unresolved. Germline V gene sequence: CDR1 MNHEY, CDR2 SMNVEV (reference sequence). This CDR3 has 15 amino acids. Trimming removed 0 bases from V and 6 bases from J, with 12 bases in between. Written as DNA, the CDR3 is TGTGCCAGCAGTTTATCGAAGAGCTTCACCAATGAGCAGTTCTTC. Protein product: CASSLSKSFTNEQFF.

The V call is TRBV30, the J call TRBJ1-1, with no clear D. V lost 2 bases and J 6 bases, leaving 16 bases between the germline ends. Germline V gene sequence: CDR1 GTSNPN, CDR2 SVGIG (reference sequence). The CDR3 contains 14 residues. The CDR3 region is CAWSKTPEFAEAFF. Here the CDR3 DNA reads TGTGCCTGGAGTAAGACACCGGAATTCGCTGAAGCTTTCTTT.

The chain couples TRBV11-3 to TRBJ2-1; 7 nucleotides agree with TRBD2. The CDR3 totals 13 residues. Per the germline V gene, CDR1 is SGHNT and CDR2 is YENEEA. V lost 0 bases and J lost 10; bases outside the gene matches: 3. Here the CDR3 reads CASSLEGSGEQFF. CDR3 bases: TGTGCCAGCAGCTTAGAGGGTAGCGGGGAGCAGTTCTTC.